The entry below gives a single T cell receptor beta chain sequence along with its context. Its antigen is unidentified. The data belong to a study of cytomegalovirus exposure and HLA in healthy donors. General study points: Later analysis suggested links between common viral pathogens and several top significant clusters.

CDR1 is LNHDA, CDR2 SQIVND, per germline (reference sequence). V shed 8 bases and J shed 7 bases, with 14 bases lying between them. There are 12 residues in the CDR3. 60 Vbeta and 13 Jbeta primers were used in PCR. Produced via immunoSEQ multiplex PCR; TCRdb's table is partial and in-frame only. The table includes over 200,000 clones, 70% detected once. Material: PBMCs. The sequence was obtained from a middle-aged man in good health and CMV-seropositive. V usage is TRBV19 and J usage is TRBJ1-2; weak D call: TRBD1 (5 bases). CDR3 DNA: TGTGCCAGTTGGACATCTCCAGCTGGCTACACCTTC. Its protein is CASWTSPAGYTF.